This entry features one T cell receptor beta chain sequence. The sample is drawn from a study of OX40 agonist ivuxolimab in advanced cancers. Across the whole study: The treatment was a fully human IgG2 OX40 agonist, ivuxolimab.

Germline assignment: CDR1 MDHEN and CDR2 SYDVKM. The V gene end was trimmed by 6 bases and the J gene end by 4 bases; junction bases not matched to a gene: 8. CDR3 size: 15 residues. TCRdb's copy holds only in-frame clones and misses some; the assay was immunoSEQ multiplex PCR. The sample holds under 90,000 clones, 90% to 95% seen once. The TCR comes from an adult with an advanced solid tumor such as melanoma, head and neck, liver or kidney cancer. The chain carries TRBV28 and TRBJ1-5; the match to TRBD1 covers 8 bases. The material was CD4+ or CD8+ T cells sorted from blood, obtained in a trial of the OX40 agonist ivuxolimab. The DNA of the CDR3 is TGTGCCAGCAGACACCGGGACAGGAGGAATCAGCCCCAGCATTTT. This translates into CASRHRDRRNQPQHF.